Listed here are 25 T cell receptor beta chains from one sample, sequenced in a study of human T cells and chemical hapten exposure. Documented time point: patch test 1, 2 weeks after DPC sensitization. Treatment: therapeutic diphenylcyclopropenone sensitization with weekly scalp DPC. From whole blood left unfractionated, total RNA was extracted. From the RACE reads, TCRdb called clonotypes with MiXCR, one entry per CDR3 protein. The table has roughly 50,000 distinct CDR3 sequences, roughly 11% seen once. Sequences were derived from whole blood, sampled in connection with sensitization to the hapten diphenylcyclopropenone (DPC). Receptors originate from a woman in her thirties or forties with alopecia areata. Some clones in this sample may be carry-over from other donors' samples.

The chain joins TRBV5-1 to TRBJ2-1; D remains ambiguous. V was cut by 6 bases and J by 5 bases, with 12 bases left in between. Germline V gene lookup returns CDR1 SGHRS and CDR2 YFSETQ. The CDR3 runs to 13 residues. The CDR3 DNA follows: TGCGCCAGCATGGTTTCAGGTGACAATGAGCAGTTCTTC. This sequence encodes CASMVSGDNEQFF.

A few counts support this clonotype. The chain links TRBV10-3 to TRBJ2-3, with 10 bases matching TRBD2. CDR1 is ENHRY, CDR2 SYGVKD, per germline. Trimming removed 6 bases from V and 3 bases from J; junction bases left unmatched: 6. The CDR3 runs to 15 residues. DNA for the CDR3: TGTGCCATCAGGGTCACTAGCGGGACGACAGATACGCAGTATTTT. This sequence encodes CAIRVTSGTTDTQYF.

This clonotype was detected many times. This chain uses TRBV11-3 with TRBJ2-3; D gene unclear. This CDR3 is 12 amino acids long. Germline-derived CDR1 and CDR2 are SGHNT and YENEEA. The V gene lost 8 bases and the J gene lost 4 bases, with 10 bases spanning the gap. This CDR3 is CASHLRPDTQYF. In DNA form, the CDR3 reads TGTGCCAGCCACTTGCGGCCAGATACGCAGTATTTT.

This clonotype was picked up many times. The chain joins TRBV20-1 to TRBJ2-2; D is unclear. Deletions cut 5 bases from V and 0 bases from J, with 13 bases between. The length of the CDR3 is 15 residues. Germline V lookup: CDR1 DFQATT, CDR2 SNEGSKA (reference sequence). As DNA, the CDR3 is TGCAGTGCTCCGGCTCGGTACTCGAACACCGGGGAGCTGTTTTTT. The encoded protein is CSAPARYSNTGELFF.

The chain combines TRBV21-1 with TRBJ2-7. TRBV21-1 is recorded as a pseudogene. The CDR3 spans 13 residues. The chain's CDR3 is CASSNHPKYEQYF. As DNA, the CDR3 is TGTGCCAGCAGCAACCATCCGAAATACGAGCAGTACTTC.

The chain recombines TRBV12-3 or TRBV12-4 with TRBJ1-2; tentatively, D is TRBD1 (5 bases). The germline V and J ends were trimmed by 3 bases and 3 bases, with 11 bases remaining between them. This CDR3 region has 14 residues. The CDR3: CASSFGQGDYGYTF. The CDR3 nucleotides are TGTGCCAGCAGTTTTGGGCAGGGCGACTATGGCTACACCTTC.

A few counts support this clonotype. The chain couples TRBV18 to TRBJ1-1; D remains unclear. CDR1 and CDR2 (germline): KGHSH, LQKENI. The V gene lost 6 bases and the J gene lost 1 base, with 9 bases spanning the gap. The CDR3 covers 13 residues. CDR3 DNA: TGTGCCAGCTCCCAACAAAAGAACACTGAAGCTTTCTTT. Protein product: CASSQQKNTEAFF.

This clonotype was detected a few times. This chain connects TRBV20-1 to TRBJ1-5, with D unresolved. Trimming removed 1 base from V and 2 bases from J, with 6 bases in between. Per germline, CDR1 DFQATT and CDR2 SNEGSKA (reference sequence). The CDR3 is made up of 13 amino acids. The CDR3 loop is CSARGIGNQPQHF. The CDR3 bases are TGCAGTGCTAGAGGGATTGGCAATCAGCCCCAGCATTTT.

This chain joins TRBV18 and TRBJ1-6; weak D call: TRBD1 (5 bases). Per germline, CDR1 KGHSH and CDR2 LQKENI. The CDR3 runs 14 residues. V dropped 3 bases and J dropped 6 bases, with 9 bases sitting between them. CDR3 loop: CASSPGHFNSPLHF. The CDR3 nucleotides read TGTGCCAGCTCACCGGGGCATTTTAATTCACCCCTCCACTTT.

This clonotype has only a few counts. As DNA, the CDR3 is TGTGCCATCAGTGAGTCAAGAGATACGCAGTATTTT. Encoded protein: CAISESRDTQYF. The chain employs TRBV10-3 and TRBJ2-3; D not resolved. The CDR3 totals 12 residues. V was clipped by 0 bases and J by 5 bases, with 3 bases between them. The germline CDR1 and CDR2 sequences are ENHRY and SYGVKD.

This rearrangement joins TRBV6-5 to TRBJ1-5, with D perhaps matching TRBD1 (5 bases). This CDR3 region has 15 residues. CDR1 and CDR2 (germline): MNHEY, SVGAGI. The ends were cut back, 6 bases at V and 0 bases at J, with 12 bases in the middle. The CDR3 region is CASRIREYSNQPQHF. CDR3 coding DNA: TGTGCCAGCAGGATCAGGGAATATAGCAATCAGCCCCAGCATTTT.

This clonotype occurred a few times. This chain's CDR3 is CASSDRTSGSLDEQFF. CDR3 nucleotides: TGTGCCAGCAGTGATCGGACTAGCGGGAGTCTAGATGAGCAGTTCTTC. The genes are TRBV6-1 and TRBJ2-1, with TRBD2 matching over 13 bases. Losses at the gene ends were 3 bases for V and 8 bases for J; bases not matched to a gene: 7. Germline V gives CDR1 MNHNS, CDR2 SASEGT. The CDR3 has 16 amino acids.

This clonotype showed up many times. The chain recombines TRBV2 with TRBJ2-3; the D gene is possibly TRBD1 (6 bases). The germline V gene encodes CDR1 SNHLY and CDR2 FYNNEI. Trimming left V 7 bases short and J 6 bases short, with 17 bases between. The CDR3 extends over 14 amino acids. CDR3 DNA: TGTGCCAGCACCAGACAGGAGATAGGCGATACGCAGTATTTT. Protein product: CASTRQEIGDTQYF.

The V and J genes are TRBV5-1 and TRBJ2-5; 7 bases are shared with TRBD1. CDR3 size: 17 residues. Germline V gene data show CDR1 as SGHRS and CDR2 as YFSETQ. V lost 3 bases, J lost 1 base, and 12 bases stayed unmatched. The CDR3: CASSSAPTGVSQETQYF. As DNA, the CDR3 is TGCGCCAGCAGCTCAGCACCTACAGGGGTCTCCCAAGAGACCCAGTACTTC.

This clonotype was detected many times. The V call is TRBV13, the J call TRBJ2-1; D is unresolved. The CDR3 loop spans 11 amino acids. Looked up from germline, CDR1 is PRHDT and CDR2 is FYEKMQ (reference sequence). The germline V and J ends were trimmed by 3 bases and 5 bases, with 2 bases remaining between them. CDR3 residues: CASSFNNEQFF. For the CDR3, the DNA is TGTGCCAGCAGCTTCAACAATGAGCAGTTCTTC.

This chain connects TRBV9 to TRBJ1-1, with D unclear. This CDR3 has 14 residues. Germline values: CDR1 SGDLS, CDR2 YYNGEE. Trimming took off 4 bases at V and 0 bases at J, with 10 bases between the two ends. The chain's CDR3 is CASSYDPMNTEAFF. The DNA for the CDR3 is TGTGCCAGCAGCTATGACCCCATGAACACTGAAGCTTTCTTT.

The chain combines TRBV20-1 with TRBJ2-2; tentatively, D is TRBD1 or TRBD2 (5 bases each). Trimming shortened V by 0 bases and J by 5 bases, and 10 bases separated the two germline ends. CDR1 is DFQATT and CDR2 is SNEGSKA in the germline V gene (reference sequence). This CDR3 has 14 residues. CDR3 loop: CSAREGTFTGELFF. Written as DNA, the CDR3 is TGCAGTGCTAGAGAAGGGACCTTTACCGGGGAGCTGTTTTTT.

There are a few counts of this clonotype. CDR3 amino acids: CASSERRTGTSFYEQYF. The CDR3 coding sequence is TGTGCCAGCAGTGAAAGAAGGACAGGGACTAGTTTTTACGAGCAGTACTTC. V usage is TRBV2 and J usage is TRBJ2-7; the D gene could be TRBD1 or TRBD2 (8 bases each). The CDR3 length is 17 residues. Germline-derived CDR1 and CDR2 are SNHLY and FYNNEI. V was cut by 2 bases and J by 4 bases, with 21 bases left in between.

This clonotype occurred many times. The V gene is TRBV3-1, the J gene TRBJ2-1; 7 nucleotides agree with TRBD2. Germline V lookup: CDR1 LGHDT, CDR2 YNNKEL (reference sequence). With 0 bases clipped from V and 4 bases from J, the junction kept 9 bases outside the gene matches. The CDR3 loop spans 17 amino acids. DNA for the CDR3: TGTGCCAGCAGCCAAGATCTTGTGGGAGGGGCTTACAATGAGCAGTTCTTC. Protein sequence: CASSQDLVGGAYNEQFF.

This sequence joins TRBV9 and TRBJ2-1; no reliable D call. Germline V CDR1 and CDR2: SGDLS, YYNGEE. V was clipped by 1 base and J by 5 bases, with 7 bases between them. The length of the CDR3 is 13 residues. CDR3 in amino acids: CASSVLGNNEQFF. CDR3 bases: TGTGCCAGCAGCGTATTAGGTAACAATGAGCAGTTCTTC.

The V call is TRBV7-2, the J call TRBJ2-3; 9 bases are a match to TRBD1. The germline V gene has CDR1 SGHTA and CDR2 FQGNSA. CDR3 length: 17 residues. With V trimmed by 3 bases and J by 5 bases, 12 bases remained unmatched. The CDR3 DNA sequence: TGTGCCAGCAGCTTTACCGGGACAGGGCCCAGGGGAGATACGCAGTATTTT. Its translation: CASSFTGTGPRGDTQYF.

The sample holds a few counts of this clonotype. This chain connects TRBV6-5 to TRBJ2-5; 11 nucleotides match TRBD2. Germline CDR1 reads MNHEY; CDR2 reads SVGAGI. The CDR3 is made up of 14 amino acids. J lost 5 bases, V lost 6 bases, and 5 bases had no gene match. The CDR3 is CASRTSGSYETQYF. The CDR3 DNA sequence: TGTGCCAGCAGAACTAGCGGGAGTTACGAGACCCAGTACTTC.

V usage is TRBV7-2 and J usage is TRBJ2-7, with 8 nucleotides matching TRBD2. CDR1 and CDR2 from the germline V gene are SGHTA and FQGNSA. V trimming: 5 bases; J trimming: 2 bases; junction bases outside the gene matches: 11. The CDR3 runs to 16 residues. The chain's CDR3 is CASSISGGGTTYEQYF. The CDR3 DNA reads TGTGCCAGCAGCATAAGCGGCGGGGGGACAACCTACGAGCAGTACTTC. The full variable domain, rest sourced from reference TRBV7-2 and TRBJ2-7, is GAGVSQSPSNKVTEKGKDVELRCDPISGHTALYWYRQSLGQGLEFLIYFQGNSAPDKSGLPSDRFSAERTGGSVSTLTIQRTQQEDSAVYLCASSISGGGTTYEQYFGPGTRLTVT.

The DNA for the CDR3 is TGTGCCAGCAGCTTAGATCTGGCGAATGGCTACACCTTC. It is translated as CASSLDLANGYTF. This chain joins TRBV11-2 and TRBJ1-2; D unresolved. V was shortened by 0 bases and J by 6 bases, with 8 bases between the two germline ends. CDR3 length: 13 residues. CDR1 is SGHAT and CDR2 is FQNNGV in the germline V gene.

The V call is TRBV29-1, the J call TRBJ2-3; 10 nucleotides line up with TRBD2. The V and J ends lost 6 bases and 0 bases, in that order; junction bases with no gene match: 3. CDR3 length: 14 amino acids. CDR1 is SQVTM, CDR2 ANQGSEA, per germline. The DNA of the CDR3 is TGCAGCGTGTTACTAGCGGGGAGCACAGATACGCAGTATTTT. This translates into CSVLLAGSTDTQYF.